These 24 T cell receptor beta chains originate from one sample sequenced in a study of T cell responses to AZD1222 COVID-19 vaccine. The method was immunoSEQ multiplex PCR; TCRdb's version includes in-frame clones alone and lacks a portion of them. The top ten hold about 12% of the sample, which has roughly 84,000 clones, over 75% seen once. This material consisted of peripheral blood, taken 28 days after the second AZD1222 dose. Receptor source: an adult who received the AZD1222 COVID-19 vaccine.

The chain couples TRBV6-2 or TRBV6-3 to TRBJ1-5, with 9 bases lining up with TRBD1. Per the germline V gene, CDR1 is MNHEY and CDR2 is SVGEGT. The V and J ends lost 0 bases and 7 bases, in that order; junction bases with no gene match: 4. The CDR3 runs 15 residues. CDR3 region: CASSYSRTGGQPQHF. The DNA for the CDR3 is TGTGCCAGCAGTTACTCGCGCACAGGGGGCCAGCCCCAGCATTTT.

The rearrangement uses TRBV30 and TRBJ1-2; D gene ambiguous. The CDR3 spans 13 residues. With 0 bases removed from V and 5 bases from J, the gap between germline ends came to 10 bases. Germline V lookup: CDR1 GTSNPN, CDR2 SVGIG (reference sequence). The CDR3 protein is CAWSVTFRYGYTF. Written as DNA, the CDR3 is TGTGCCTGGAGTGTGACCTTTCGTTATGGCTACACCTTC.

The CDR3 loop reads CASSKDGGPYEQYF. For the CDR3, the DNA is TGTGCCAGCAGCAAAGATGGGGGTCCCTACGAGCAGTACTTC. The rearrangement uses TRBV21-1 and TRBJ2-7. TRBV21-1 is a pseudogene segment. This CDR3 has 14 residues.

Many counts were recorded for this clone. The rearrangement links TRBV4-3 to TRBJ2-5; the match to TRBD2 covers 7 bases. Trimming at V came to 0 bases and at J to 5 bases, leaving 6 bases not matched to a gene. Germline V gene data show CDR1 as LGHNA and CDR2 as YSLEER. CDR3 length: 15 amino acids. The CDR3 nucleotides read TGCGCCAGCAGCCAAGATATCGGGAGGTTGGAGACCCAGTACTTC. Protein product: CASSQDIGRLETQYF.

The chain carries TRBV9 and TRBJ1-1; no clear D gene. This CDR3 region has 15 residues. Germline V gives CDR1 SGDLS, CDR2 YYNGEE. V was cut by 1 base and J by 1 base, with 11 bases left in between. The CDR3 region has the DNA TGTGCCAGCAGCGTAATGGGCCCCGCGAACACTGAAGCTTTCTTT. It specifies CASSVMGPANTEAFF.

The rearrangement links TRBV7-2 to TRBJ2-5; the D call may be TRBD1 or TRBD2 (6 bases each). CDR1 SGHTA and CDR2 FQGNSA come from the germline V gene. V lost 4 bases and J 4 bases, leaving 16 bases between the germline ends. This CDR3 region has 15 residues. In DNA, the CDR3 is TGTGCCAGCAGCTCCCGCGGGGCAGGGGCAGAGACCCAGTACTTC. Protein: CASSSRGAGAETQYF.

V and J are TRBV11-2 and TRBJ2-2; unclear D gene. V lost 0 bases and J lost 5, with 7 bases in between. Germline loops: CDR1 SGHAT, CDR2 FQNNGV. CDR3 size: 14 residues. The CDR3 sequence: CASSLDLNTGELFF. In DNA form, the CDR3 reads TGTGCCAGCAGCTTAGACCTAAATACCGGGGAGCTGTTTTTT.

This clone occurred once. The chain uses TRBV14 and TRBJ2-5, with D possibly being TRBD1 or TRBD2 (5 bases each). CDR1 and CDR2 from the germline V gene are SGHDN and FVKESK. V shed 3 bases and J shed 4 bases, with 9 bases lying between them. There are 13 residues in the CDR3. This CDR3 is CASSQGTLETQYF. The CDR3 DNA sequence: TGTGCCAGCAGCCAGGGGACCTTAGAGACCCAGTACTTC.

The chain has TRBV28 and TRBJ2-7; maybe TRBD2 (6 bases). This CDR3 has 15 residues. CDR1 and CDR2 from the germline V gene are MDHEN and SYDVKM. Trimming stripped 7 bases from V and 1 base from J, with 17 bases between. The CDR3 nucleotides read TGTGCCAGCAATCCTACCGGGACTGCATCCTACGAGCAGTACTTC. Its protein product is CASNPTGTASYEQYF.

V usage is TRBV19 and J usage is TRBJ1-2, with TRBD1 as a possible D gene (5 bases). CDR1 is LNHDA and CDR2 is SQIVND in the germline V gene (reference sequence). With 8 bases removed from V and 6 bases from J, the gap between germline ends came to 22 bases. This CDR3 comprises 15 residues. CDR3 sequence reads: CASSTRGGVLDGYTF. For the CDR3, the DNA is TGTGCCAGTTCTACGAGGGGTGGAGTTTTGGATGGCTACACCTTC.

The gene calls are TRBV28 and TRBJ2-6, with D hard to call. There are 13 residues in the CDR3. Trimming shortened V by 4 bases and J by 2 bases, and 3 bases separated the two germline ends. The germline CDR1 and CDR2 sequences are MDHEN and SYDVKM. The CDR3: CASSSAGANVLTF. CDR3 sequence (DNA): TGTGCCAGCAGTTCCGCTGGGGCCAACGTCCTGACTTTC.

The chain uses TRBV6-5 and TRBJ2-5; D might be TRBD1 (5 bases). CDR3 length: 16 residues. V lost 0 bases and J 2 bases, leaving 13 bases between the germline ends. The germline V gene encodes CDR1 MNHEY and CDR2 SVGAGI. The CDR3 DNA reads as TGTGCCAGCAGTTACTCTTGGGGCAGGATACAAGAGACCCAGTACTTC. Its protein is CASSYSWGRIQETQYF.

This chain links TRBV3-1 (or the pseudogene TRBV3-2) with TRBJ1-6; D unresolved. Trimming took 2 bases from V and 5 from J, leaving 10 bases between them. Germline assignment: CDR1 LGHDT and CDR2 YNNKEL (reference sequence). The CDR3 loop spans 15 amino acids. The CDR3 DNA sequence: TGTGCCAGCAGCCAAACATCGTCCGATAATTCACCCCTCCACTTT. This gives the protein CASSQTSSDNSPLHF.

V and J are TRBV5-1 and TRBJ1-2; a possible D gene is TRBD1 (6 bases). The germline V and J ends were trimmed by 0 bases and 6 bases, with 9 bases remaining between them. The CDR3 covers 13 residues. Germline lookup yields CDR1 SGHRS and CDR2 YFSETQ. The CDR3 loop is CASSLDRAHGYTF. In nucleotides, the CDR3 is TGCGCCAGCAGCTTGGACAGGGCCCATGGCTACACCTTC.

The V gene is TRBV9, the J gene TRBJ1-5; D may be TRBD1 (6 bases). CDR1 and CDR2 from the germline V gene are SGDLS and YYNGEE. The CDR3 is 15 amino acids. V was trimmed by 5 bases and J by 4 bases, leaving 16 bases between them. The CDR3 region is CASSATGIQNQPQHF. The CDR3 coding sequence is TGTGCCAGCAGTGCCACAGGGATTCAGAATCAGCCCCAGCATTTT.

The chain employs TRBV29-1 and TRBJ1-1; D may be TRBD1 (5 bases). V was shortened by 2 bases and J by 3 bases, with 10 bases between the two germline ends. CDR1 is SQVTM and CDR2 is ANQGSEA in the germline V gene. The CDR3 consists of 13 residues. CDR3 residues: CSVERGHDTEAFF. The CDR3 nucleotides read TGCAGCGTTGAAAGAGGACATGACACTGAAGCTTTCTTT.

This chain links TRBV5-4 with TRBJ1-2; TRBD1 aligns across 8 bases. V shed 4 bases and J 2 bases; nucleotides not matched to a gene: 10. The CDR3 contains 16 residues. Germline loops: CDR1 SGHNT, CDR2 YYREEE (reference sequence). As DNA, the CDR3 is TGTGCCAGCAGCCCACAGCAGGGGGCCATAAACTATGGCTACACCTTC. Its protein is CASSPQQGAINYGYTF.

The genes are TRBV18 and TRBJ2-7, with TRBD2 as a possible D gene (6 bases). The CDR3 has 12 residues. CDR1 and CDR2 from the germline V gene are KGHSH and LQKENI. Trimming left V 2 bases short and J 4 bases short, with 6 bases between. CDR3 sequence: CASSPGGYEQYV. The CDR3 DNA is TGTGCCAGCTCACCAGGGGGGTACGAGCAGTACGTC.

The chain couples TRBV9 to TRBJ1-1, with D possibly being TRBD1 (5 bases). This CDR3 is 15 amino acids long. CDR1 is SGDLS and CDR2 is YYNGEE in the germline V gene. Trimming took off 7 bases at V and 0 bases at J, with 16 bases between the two ends. CDR3 sequence reads: CASGQGAGMNTEAFF. The CDR3 DNA is TGTGCCAGCGGCCAGGGCGCGGGCATGAACACTGAAGCTTTCTTT.

This rearrangement joins TRBV6-5 to TRBJ1-1; 9 positions agree with TRBD1. There are 15 residues in the CDR3. V lost 2 bases, J lost 6 bases, and 7 bases stayed unmatched. Germline CDR1 MNHEY, CDR2 SVGAGI. The CDR3 nucleotides are TGTGCCAGCAGTTACCCCGGGACAGGGAAGCCTGAAGCTTTCTTT. Translated, it gives CASSYPGTGKPEAFF.

The chain links TRBV2 to TRBJ2-5; D call uncertain. Germline assignment: CDR1 SNHLY and CDR2 FYNNEI. The V gene lost 2 bases and the J gene lost 1 base, with 8 bases spanning the gap. The CDR3 loop spans 14 amino acids. The CDR3 DNA is TGTGCCAGCAGTGAAAGCCAAGTCCAAGAGACCCAGTACTTC. The encoded protein is CASSESQVQETQYF.

The J gene is TRBJ2-3, the V gene TRBV7-3; TRBD1 agrees at 9 bases. CDR1 is SGHTA, CDR2 FQGTGA, per germline. The CDR3 length is 16 residues. V trimming: 5 bases; J trimming: 3 bases; junction bases outside the gene matches: 9. The CDR3 sequence: CASSPAPGQGTDTQYF. The CDR3, as DNA: TGTGCCAGCAGCCCAGCCCCGGGACAGGGTACAGATACGCAGTATTTT.

The rearrangement links TRBV19 to TRBJ1-1; the match to TRBD1 covers 8 bases. Germline CDR1 reads LNHDA; CDR2 reads SQIVND (reference sequence). The CDR3 totals 14 residues. V lost 4 bases, J lost 5 bases, and 6 bases stayed unmatched. The CDR3 sequence: CASSTDRGGTEAFF. In DNA, the CDR3 is TGTGCCAGTAGTACCGACAGGGGCGGGACTGAAGCTTTCTTT.

The chain carries TRBV19 and TRBJ2-1; no clear D. The CDR3 totals 11 residues. Trimming left V 5 bases short and J 10 bases short, with 9 bases between. CDR1 LNHDA and CDR2 SQIVND come from the germline V gene (reference sequence). In nucleotides, the CDR3 is TGTGCCAGTAGTGGTGGCGTGGAGCAGTTCTTC. Residues: CASSGGVEQFF.